This TCR beta chain was identified in a study of shared clonotypes between healthy human individuals (dated by TCRdb to the early 2020s). Notes on the research overall: The cohort included three men and two women between 18 and 49 years of age. Per donor, three plates each were used for CD4 naive and CD4 memory, two for CD8 naive, and one for CD8 memory. Blood TCR repertoires of five healthy adults were deeply sequenced to estimate repertoire size and the extent of clonotype sharing between individuals. To increase sequencing depth and limit assay-specific biases, TCR repertoire library preparation and sequencing were carried out by different laboratories using diverse techniques. Leukapheresis yielded between about 0.9 and 8.9 billion PBMCs per donor. Points the paper makes about the study in general: Naive subsets generally had larger estimated clonotype richness than memory subsets did. Across a handful of donors, about 5.2% of naive CD4, 3% to 3.5% of naive CD8, 2% to 2.5% of memory CD4, and around 0.4% of memory CD8 clonotypes were shared. Rarefaction of sorted-subset datasets indicated incomplete sequencing despite the large sequencing depth. Only blood was sampled, and tissue TCR repertoires likely differ from those in blood. Compared with non-shared clonotypes, the clonotypes found in all four sorted-subset donors had higher generation probabilities. Pairwise subsampling led to the expectation that sequencing depth would affect the degree of clonotype sharing among donors. Because the study included a small number of donors, the genetic and exposure-history diversity represented was limited.

The CDR3 runs 13 amino acids, cysteine and phenylalanine included. The DNA shown is the 39-base CDR3, in frame from base 1. Trimming costs V 2 bases and J 7 bases, and their ends lie 11 bases apart. CDR1 and CDR2 are drawn from the germline V gene (reference sequence): MNHNY, SVGAGI. About this clone: The target of this receptor is not known. No much larger clonotype is one base removed from it; base qualities were not supplied.

The donors were healthy, HIV-negative adults who had no recently reported acute infections or vaccinations. Every donor was a Caucasian adult living in Nashville, Tennessee, USA. CD4+ T cells were enriched by magnetic negative selection; naive cells were then positively selected on CD45RA, and the negative fraction formed the memory subset. Blood was collected by leukapheresis, and PBMCs were isolated by Ficoll-Histopaque density gradient centrifugation and then cryopreserved in liquid nitrogen vapor phase. Purity and quantity of every magnetically sorted T cell population were checked by analytical flow cytometry. Genomic DNA was isolated from each sorted fraction and quantified by UV absorbance on a Nanodrop 2000c. TCR CDR3 regions were amplified from genomic DNA by multiplex PCR using the deep immunoSEQ assay. Genomic DNA extracted from each cell subset was distributed evenly over all wells of several immunoSEQ 96-well plates, and each plate served as one replicate. For sorted subsets, approximately 190 ng of genomic DNA, equivalent to roughly 30,000 T cell genomes, went into each replicate PCR. Purified libraries were quantified with a Qubit 3.0 fluorometer, sized on a Bioanalyzer 2100, and re-quantified with the KAPA Library Quantification kit. A separate single-read 150-cycle Illumina NextSeq 550 flow cell was used to sequence each immunoSEQ 96-well plate. Processing in the source paper ran as follows. Because only junctional sequences without quality scores were contained in the immunoSEQ output, filtering matching that applied to full-length reads could not be performed. Sequences were annotated with PyIR, a Python wrapper for IgBLAST v1.9, using IMGT germline references to assign V/J genes and CDR3. Reads with weak V/J assignments (E-value above 1e-6), missing CDR3, stop codons, out-of-frame junctions, or ambiguous translated residues were removed. A V3J clonotype was defined by an identical inferred V gene, J gene, and CDR3 amino acid sequence. The percentage overlap between two repertoires was calculated by dividing the number of shared unique clonotypes by the size of the smaller repertoire. RTK rarefaction, the Chao1 estimator, and Recon v2.1 estimates of unobserved clonotypes were used to assess repertoire richness. OLGA was used to compute generation probabilities for all TCRbeta clonotypes that the gDNA method yielded from several donors. Held by TCRdb, this immuneACCESS table contains in-frame sequences only and omits some clones. Under half of the omission traces to an unresolved V gene where checked; the cause of the rest is unknown. The DNA gave D and trimming, while V, J and clone size come from that table. A total of 2 million to 2.5 million clones appear in this sample, under 97% of them only once. Roughly 0.13% of the sample rests with the top ten.

The sequenced material came from naive CD4+ T cells sorted from blood. What this sample's cell subset or site label stands for: CD45RA+ positively selected. The sequence was collected from a man aged 18-30 years in good health. The sequence joins TRBV6-6 to TRBJ2-5; confidence is insufficient to name the D gene. The CDR3 sequence is CASSYGGPGTQYF. The sequence in DNA is TGTGCCAGCAGTTACGGCGGTCCGGGGACCCAGTACTTC.